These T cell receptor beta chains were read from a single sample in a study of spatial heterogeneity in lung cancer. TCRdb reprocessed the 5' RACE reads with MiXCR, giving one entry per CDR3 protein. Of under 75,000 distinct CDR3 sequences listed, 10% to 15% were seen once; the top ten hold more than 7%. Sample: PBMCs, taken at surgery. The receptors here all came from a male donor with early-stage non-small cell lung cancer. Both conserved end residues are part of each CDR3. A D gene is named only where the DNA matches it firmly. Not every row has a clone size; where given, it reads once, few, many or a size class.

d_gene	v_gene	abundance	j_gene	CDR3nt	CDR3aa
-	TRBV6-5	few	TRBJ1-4	TGTGCCAGTTCCCAGGGATTAGTAAATGAAAAACTGTTTTTT	CASSQGLVNEKLFF
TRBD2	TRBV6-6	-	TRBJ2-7	TGTGCCAGCAGCCTAACCCCTAGCGGGACGGGGGAGCAGTACTTC	CASSLTPSGTGEQYF
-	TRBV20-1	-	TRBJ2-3	TGCAGTGCTAATCACCTGGGCACAGATACGCAGTATTTT	CSANHLGTDTQYF
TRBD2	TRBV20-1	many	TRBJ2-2	TGCAGTGCTCAGCGGGGTGCTAGCTTCCGCACCGGGGAGCTGTTTTTT	CSAQRGASFRTGELFF
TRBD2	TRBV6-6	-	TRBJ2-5	TGTGCCAGCACTCCACTAGCGAGCGAGACCCAGTACTTC	CASTPLASETQYF
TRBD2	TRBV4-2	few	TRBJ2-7	TGTGCCAGCAGCCAAGCTAGCGGGGCACGCTACGAGCAGTACTTC	CASSQASGARYEQYF
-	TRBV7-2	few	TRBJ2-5	TGTGCCAGCAGCCGTTTCCACCAAGAGACCCAGTACTTC	CASSRFHQETQYF
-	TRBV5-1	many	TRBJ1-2	TGCGCCAGCAGCTTGACAGACAACTATGGCTACACCTTC	CASSLTDNYGYTF
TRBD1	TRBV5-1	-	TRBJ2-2	TGCGCCAGCAGCTTGTTGTCTTGGACAGGGGACTTCAACACCGGGGAGCTGTTTTTT	CASSLLSWTGDFNTGELFF
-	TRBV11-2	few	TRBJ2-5	TGTGCCAGCAGCTTCGATATCCTCCAAGAGACCCAGTACTTC	CASSFDILQETQYF
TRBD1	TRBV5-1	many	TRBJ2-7	TGCGCCAGCAGCCTAGGACAGGGGGCCTACGAGCAGTACTTC	CASSLGQGAYEQYF
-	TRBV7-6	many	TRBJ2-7	TGTGCCAGCAGCCCCGACGCTTTACTCTCCTACGAGCAGTACTTC	CASSPDALLSYEQYF
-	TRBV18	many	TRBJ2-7	TGTGCCAGCTCACGACTCCCAAGCTACGAGCAGTACTTC	CASSRLPSYEQYF
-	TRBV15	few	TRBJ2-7	TGTGCCACCAGCAGAGGGGTACGGGGGCCTGAGGCCTACGAGCAGTACTTC	CATSRGVRGPEAYEQYF
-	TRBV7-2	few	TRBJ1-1	TGTGCCAGCAGCTTAGGTCCCTGGGGATCCAGCACTGAAGCTTTCTTT	CASSLGPWGSSTEAFF
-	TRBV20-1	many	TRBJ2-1	TGCAGTGCTACCCCTAGCGCGGGTGAGCAGTTCTTC	CSATPSAGEQFF
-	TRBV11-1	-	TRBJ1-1	TGTGCCAGCAGCTTCCAGGAAAACACTGAAGCTTTCTTT	CASSFQENTEAFF